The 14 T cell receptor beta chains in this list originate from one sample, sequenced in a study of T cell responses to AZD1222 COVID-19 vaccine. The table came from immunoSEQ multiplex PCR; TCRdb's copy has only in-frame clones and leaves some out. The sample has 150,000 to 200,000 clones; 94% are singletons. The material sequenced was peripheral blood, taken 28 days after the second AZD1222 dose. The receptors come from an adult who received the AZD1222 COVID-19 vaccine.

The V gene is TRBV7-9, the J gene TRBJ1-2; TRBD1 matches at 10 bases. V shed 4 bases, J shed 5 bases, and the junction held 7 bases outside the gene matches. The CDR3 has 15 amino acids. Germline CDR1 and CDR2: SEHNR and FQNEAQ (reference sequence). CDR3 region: CASSYGTGVGYGYTF. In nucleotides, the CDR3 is TGTGCCAGCAGCTACGGGACAGGGGTTGGATATGGCTACACCTTC.

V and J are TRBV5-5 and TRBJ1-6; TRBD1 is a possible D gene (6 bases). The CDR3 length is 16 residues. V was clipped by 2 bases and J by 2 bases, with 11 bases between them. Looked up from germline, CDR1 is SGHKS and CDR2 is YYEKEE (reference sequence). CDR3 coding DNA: TGTGCCAGCAGCTTACGGGACATCCCCTATAATTCACCCCTCCACTTT. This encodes CASSLRDIPYNSPLHF.

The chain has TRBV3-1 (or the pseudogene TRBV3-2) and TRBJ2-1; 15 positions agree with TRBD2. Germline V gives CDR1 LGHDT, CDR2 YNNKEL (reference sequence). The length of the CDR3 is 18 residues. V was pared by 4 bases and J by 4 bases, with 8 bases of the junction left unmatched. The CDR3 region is CASSPGLAGGTHYNEQFF. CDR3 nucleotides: TGTGCCAGCAGCCCGGGACTAGCGGGAGGCACTCATTACAATGAGCAGTTCTTC.

CDR3 coding DNA: TGTGCCAGCAGCTTAGGACAGATTGGGCACTATGGCTACACCTTC. It codes for CASSLGQIGHYGYTF. The rearrangement uses TRBV11-2 and TRBJ1-2; D possibly corresponds to TRBD1 (5 bases). Germline CDR1 is SGHAT and CDR2 is FQNNGV. The CDR3 length is 15 residues. With 1 base removed from V and 3 bases from J, the gap between germline ends came to 12 bases. Variable domain in full (rest from reference TRBV11-2 and TRBJ1-2): EAGVAQSPRYKIIEKRQSVAFWCNPISGHATLYWYQQILGQGPKLLIQFQNNGVVDDSQLPKDRFSAERLKGVDSTLKIQPAKLEDSAVYLCASSLGQIGHYGYTFGSGTRLTVV.

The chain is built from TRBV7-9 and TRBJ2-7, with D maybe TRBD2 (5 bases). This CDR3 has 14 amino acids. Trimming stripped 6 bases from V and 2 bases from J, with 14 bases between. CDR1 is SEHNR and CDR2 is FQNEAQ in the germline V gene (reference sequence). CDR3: CASRPGLGTYEQYF. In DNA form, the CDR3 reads TGTGCCAGCAGACCCGGACTCGGAACCTACGAGCAGTACTTC.

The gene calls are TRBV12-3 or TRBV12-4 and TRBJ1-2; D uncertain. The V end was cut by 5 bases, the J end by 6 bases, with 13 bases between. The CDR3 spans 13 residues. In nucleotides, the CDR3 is TGTGCCAGCAGTCAGCGACTGGGAGATGGCTACACCTTC. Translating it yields CASSQRLGDGYTF.

The chain's CDR3 is CASSLEAGLGYTF. The CDR3 DNA is TGTGCCAGCAGTTTAGAGGCAGGGCTGGGCTACACCTTC. The chain has TRBV12-3 or TRBV12-4 and TRBJ1-2; a weak D match, TRBD1 (5 bases). The germline V and J ends were trimmed by 1 base and 8 bases, with 11 bases remaining between them. The CDR3 length is 13 residues.

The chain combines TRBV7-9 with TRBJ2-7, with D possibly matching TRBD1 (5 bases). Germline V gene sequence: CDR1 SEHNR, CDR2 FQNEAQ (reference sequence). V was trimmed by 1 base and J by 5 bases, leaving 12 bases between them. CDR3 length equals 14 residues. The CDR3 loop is CASSLGPGWHEQYF. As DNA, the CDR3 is TGTGCCAGCAGCTTAGGCCCAGGGTGGCACGAGCAGTACTTC.

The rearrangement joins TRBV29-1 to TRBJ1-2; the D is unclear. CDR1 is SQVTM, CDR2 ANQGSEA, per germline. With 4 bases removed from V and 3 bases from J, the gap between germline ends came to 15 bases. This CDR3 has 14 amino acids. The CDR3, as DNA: TGCAGCGTTGGAAGGCCCACAAGGGACTATGGCTACACCTTC. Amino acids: CSVGRPTRDYGYTF.

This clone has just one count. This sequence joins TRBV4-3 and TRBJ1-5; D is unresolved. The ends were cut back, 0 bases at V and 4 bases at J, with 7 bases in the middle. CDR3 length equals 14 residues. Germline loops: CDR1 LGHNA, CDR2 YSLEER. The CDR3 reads CASSQESENQPQHF. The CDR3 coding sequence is TGCGCCAGCAGCCAAGAGTCAGAAAATCAGCCCCAGCATTTT.

The CDR3 here is CSVARVGDDPEAFF. The CDR3 DNA is TGCAGCGTAGCACGAGTGGGAGATGATCCTGAAGCTTTCTTT. The rearrangement uses TRBV29-1 and TRBJ1-1; D is unclear. Trimming removed 6 bases from V and 6 bases from J, with 20 bases in between. Germline CDR1 and CDR2: SQVTM and ANQGSEA. The CDR3 extends over 14 amino acids.

The CDR3 bases are TGTGCCAGTAGTGACCACTATGGCTACACCTTC. It yields the protein CASSDHYGYTF. This chain uses TRBV19 with TRBJ1-2; D is unclear. Trimming removed 5 bases from V and 3 bases from J, with 4 bases in between. CDR3 length equals 11 residues. Germline values: CDR1 LNHDA, CDR2 SQIVND (reference sequence).

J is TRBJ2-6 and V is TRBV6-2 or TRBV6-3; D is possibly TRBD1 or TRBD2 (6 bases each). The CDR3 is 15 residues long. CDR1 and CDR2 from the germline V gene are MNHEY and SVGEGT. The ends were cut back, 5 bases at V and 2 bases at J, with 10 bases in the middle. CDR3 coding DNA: TGTGCCAGCAGTGAGGGGGGCGCTGGGGCCAACGTCCTGACTTTC. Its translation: CASSEGGAGANVLTF.

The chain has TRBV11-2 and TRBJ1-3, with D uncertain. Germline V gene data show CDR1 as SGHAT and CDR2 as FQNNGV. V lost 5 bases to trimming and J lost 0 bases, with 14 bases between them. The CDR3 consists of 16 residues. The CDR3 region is CASSHRGFISGNTIYF. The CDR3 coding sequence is TGTGCCAGCAGCCATAGAGGATTTATCTCTGGAAACACCATATATTTT.